The sequence of this T cell receptor beta chain was determined in a study of yellow fever vaccine responses in identical twins. Study outcomes and limitations: Vaccine T cell responses of twins reportedly seemed partly convergent and partly personalized.

The CDR3 sequence is 12 residues long. V was trimmed by 5 bases and J by 4 bases, leaving 11 bases between them. CDR1 DFQATT and CDR2 SNEGSKA come from the germline V gene (reference sequence). TCRdb fed the RT-PCR reads into MiXCR, producing one record per CDR3 protein. The sample contains roughly 630 distinct CDR3 sequences, about 77% of which appear only once. A remark on this clonotype: Its specificity is not known.

This clonotype was sampled from a female donor who received the yellow fever vaccine. The specimen was T cells from blood (PBMCs), unsorted or a sorted subset (not recorded which), collected before or after yellow fever vaccination (not recorded which). The J gene is TRBJ1-2, the V gene TRBV20-1; D not certain. The CDR3, as DNA: TGCAGTGCTCCGGATGTCTTCTATGGCTACACCTTC. Translation gives CSAPDVFYGYTF.